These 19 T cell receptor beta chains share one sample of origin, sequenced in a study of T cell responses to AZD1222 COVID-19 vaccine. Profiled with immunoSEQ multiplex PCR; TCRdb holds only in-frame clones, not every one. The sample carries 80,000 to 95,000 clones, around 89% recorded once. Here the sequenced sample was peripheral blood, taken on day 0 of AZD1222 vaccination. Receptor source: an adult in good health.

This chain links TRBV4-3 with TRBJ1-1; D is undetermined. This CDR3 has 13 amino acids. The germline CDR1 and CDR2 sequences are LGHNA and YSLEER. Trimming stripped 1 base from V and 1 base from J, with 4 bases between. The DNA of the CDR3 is TGCGCCAGCAGCCAAGTGCGGAACACTGAAGCTTTCTTT. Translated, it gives CASSQVRNTEAFF.

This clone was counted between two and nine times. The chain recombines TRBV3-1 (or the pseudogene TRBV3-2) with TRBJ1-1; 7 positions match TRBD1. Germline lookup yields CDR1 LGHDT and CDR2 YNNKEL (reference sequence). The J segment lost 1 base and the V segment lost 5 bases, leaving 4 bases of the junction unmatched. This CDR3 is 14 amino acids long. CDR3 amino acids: CASSGRTGNTEAFF. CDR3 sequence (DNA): TGTGCCAGCAGCGGACGGACAGGGAACACTGAAGCTTTCTTT.

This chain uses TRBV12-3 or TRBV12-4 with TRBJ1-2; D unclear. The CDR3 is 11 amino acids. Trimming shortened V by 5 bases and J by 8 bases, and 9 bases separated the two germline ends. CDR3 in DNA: TGTGCCAGCAGTCTGAGAGGGGGCTACACCTTC. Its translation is CASSLRGGYTF.

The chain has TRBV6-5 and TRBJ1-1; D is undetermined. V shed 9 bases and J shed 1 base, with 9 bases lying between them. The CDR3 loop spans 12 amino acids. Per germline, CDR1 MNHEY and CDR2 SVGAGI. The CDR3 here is CASQAGNTEAFF. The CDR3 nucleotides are TGTGCCAGTCAAGCGGGGAACACTGAAGCTTTCTTT.

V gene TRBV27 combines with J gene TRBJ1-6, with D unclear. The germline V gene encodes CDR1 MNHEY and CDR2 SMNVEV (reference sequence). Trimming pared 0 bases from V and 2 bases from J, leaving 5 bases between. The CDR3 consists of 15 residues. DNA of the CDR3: TGTGCCAGCAGTTTATCCGGGGCCTATAATTCACCCCTCCACTTT. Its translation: CASSLSGAYNSPLHF.

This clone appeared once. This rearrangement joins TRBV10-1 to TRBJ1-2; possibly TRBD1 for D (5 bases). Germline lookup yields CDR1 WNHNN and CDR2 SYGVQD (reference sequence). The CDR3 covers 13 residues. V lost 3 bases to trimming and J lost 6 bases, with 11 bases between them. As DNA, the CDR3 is TGCGCCAGCAGTGATTCGGGGACCCATGGCTACACCTTC. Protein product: CASSDSGTHGYTF.

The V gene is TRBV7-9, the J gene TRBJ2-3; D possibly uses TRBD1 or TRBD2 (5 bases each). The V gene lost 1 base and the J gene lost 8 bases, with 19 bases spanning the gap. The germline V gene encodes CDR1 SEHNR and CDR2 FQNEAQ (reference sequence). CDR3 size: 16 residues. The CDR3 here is CASSLGLSGPVATQYF. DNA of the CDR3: TGTGCCAGCAGCTTAGGACTGTCGGGGCCGGTAGCTACGCAGTATTTT.

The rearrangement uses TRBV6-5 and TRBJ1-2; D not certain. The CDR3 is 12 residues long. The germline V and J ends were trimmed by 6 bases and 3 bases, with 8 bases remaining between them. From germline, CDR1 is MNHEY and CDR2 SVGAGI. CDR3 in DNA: TGTGCCAGCAGATCAAGTTACTATGGCTACACCTTC. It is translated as CASRSSYYGYTF.

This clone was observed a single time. Written as DNA, the CDR3 is TGTGCCAGCAGCTTATACAGGGGGGGTGAGCAGTTCTTC. Its translation: CASSLYRGGEQFF. J is TRBJ2-1 and V is TRBV13; a possible D gene is TRBD1 (8 bases). CDR1 and CDR2 from the germline V gene are PRHDT and FYEKMQ (reference sequence). V was shortened by 2 bases and J by 9 bases, with 11 bases between the two germline ends. CDR3 length: 13 residues.

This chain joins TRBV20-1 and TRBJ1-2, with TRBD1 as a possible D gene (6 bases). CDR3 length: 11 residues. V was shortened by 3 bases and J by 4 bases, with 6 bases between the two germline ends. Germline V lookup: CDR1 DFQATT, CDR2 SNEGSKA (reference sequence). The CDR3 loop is CSARGAYGYTF. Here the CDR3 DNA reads TGCAGTGCTAGGGGGGCCTATGGCTACACCTTC.

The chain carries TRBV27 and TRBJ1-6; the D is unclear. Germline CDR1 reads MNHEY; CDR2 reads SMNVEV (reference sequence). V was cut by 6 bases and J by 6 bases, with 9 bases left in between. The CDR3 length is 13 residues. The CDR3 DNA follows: TGTGCCAGCAGAGCCTGGACTAATTCACCCCTCCACTTT. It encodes CASRAWTNSPLHF.

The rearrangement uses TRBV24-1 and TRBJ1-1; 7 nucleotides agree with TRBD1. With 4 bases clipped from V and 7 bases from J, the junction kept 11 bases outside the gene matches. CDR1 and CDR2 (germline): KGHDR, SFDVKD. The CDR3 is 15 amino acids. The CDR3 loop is CATSELKEQGYEAFF. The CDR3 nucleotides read TGTGCCACCAGTGAACTCAAAGAACAGGGGTATGAAGCTTTCTTT.

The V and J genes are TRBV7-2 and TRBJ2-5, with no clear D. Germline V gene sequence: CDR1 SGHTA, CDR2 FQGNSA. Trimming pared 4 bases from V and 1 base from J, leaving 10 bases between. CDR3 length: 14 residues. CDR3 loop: CASSSETAQETQYF. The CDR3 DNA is TGTGCCAGCAGCTCCGAGACTGCCCAAGAGACCCAGTACTTC. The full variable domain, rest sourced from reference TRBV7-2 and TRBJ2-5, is GAGVSQSPSNKVTEKGKDVELRCDPISGHTALYWYRQSLGQGLEFLIYFQGNSAPDKSGLPSDRFSAERTGGSVSTLTIQRTQQEDSAVYLCASSSETAQETQYFGPGTRLLVL.

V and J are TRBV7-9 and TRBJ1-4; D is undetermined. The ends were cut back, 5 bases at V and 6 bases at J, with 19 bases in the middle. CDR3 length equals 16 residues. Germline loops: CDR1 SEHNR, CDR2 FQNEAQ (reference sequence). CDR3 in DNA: TGTGCCAGCAGCCACCGTACGGGCAGCGAGGATGAAAAACTGTTTTTT. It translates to CASSHRTGSEDEKLFF.

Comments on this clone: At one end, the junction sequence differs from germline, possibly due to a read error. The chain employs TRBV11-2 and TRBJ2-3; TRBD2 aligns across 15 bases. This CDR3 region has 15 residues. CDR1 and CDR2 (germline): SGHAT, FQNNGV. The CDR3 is CASSTTSGLAGGFSF. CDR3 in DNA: TGTGCCAGCAGCACGACCTCTGGACTAGCGGGGGGGTTCTCCTTT.

CDR3 in amino acids: CASSQARATNEKLFF. CDR3 in DNA: TGCGCCAGCAGCCAAGCCAGAGCAACTAATGAAAAACTGTTTTTT. The chain has TRBV4-3 and TRBJ1-4; no clear D. The V end was cut by 1 base, the J end by 0 bases, with 6 bases between. The length of the CDR3 is 15 residues. Germline V gene sequence: CDR1 LGHNA, CDR2 YSLEER.

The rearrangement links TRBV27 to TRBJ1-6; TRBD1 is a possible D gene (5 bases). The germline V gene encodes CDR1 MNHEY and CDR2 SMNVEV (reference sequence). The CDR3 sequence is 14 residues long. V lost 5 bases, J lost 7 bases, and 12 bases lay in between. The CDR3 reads CASSAWDGNSPLHF. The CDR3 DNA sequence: TGTGCCAGCAGTGCGTGGGACGGCAATTCACCCCTCCACTTT.

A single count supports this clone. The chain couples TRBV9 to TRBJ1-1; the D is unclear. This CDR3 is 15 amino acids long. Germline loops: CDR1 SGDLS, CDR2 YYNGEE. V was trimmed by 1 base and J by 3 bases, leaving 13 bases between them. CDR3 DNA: TGTGCCAGCAGCGTACGGGGTTCCTTTGACACTGAAGCTTTCTTT. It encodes CASSVRGSFDTEAFF.

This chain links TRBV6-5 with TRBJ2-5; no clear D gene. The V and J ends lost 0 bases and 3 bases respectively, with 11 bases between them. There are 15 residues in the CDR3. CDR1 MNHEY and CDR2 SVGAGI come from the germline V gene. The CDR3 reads CASSYSIVGKETQYF. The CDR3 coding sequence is TGTGCCAGCAGTTACTCGATTGTAGGCAAAGAGACCCAGTACTTC.